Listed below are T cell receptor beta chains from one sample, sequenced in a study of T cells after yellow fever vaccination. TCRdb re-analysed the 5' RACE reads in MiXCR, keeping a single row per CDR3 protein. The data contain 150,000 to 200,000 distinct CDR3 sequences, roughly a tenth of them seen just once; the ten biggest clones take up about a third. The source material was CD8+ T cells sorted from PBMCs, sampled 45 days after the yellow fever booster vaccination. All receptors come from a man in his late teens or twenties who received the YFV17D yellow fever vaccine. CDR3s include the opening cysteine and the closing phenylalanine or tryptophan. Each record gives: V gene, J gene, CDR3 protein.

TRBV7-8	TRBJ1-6	CASKPQGDNSPLHF
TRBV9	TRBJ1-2	CASSPSVGQGYYGYTF
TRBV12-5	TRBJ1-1	CASGLNRVRGAKAFF
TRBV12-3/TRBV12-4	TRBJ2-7	CASSWNYEQYF
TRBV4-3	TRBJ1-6	CASSQSRLGTGGYNSPLHF
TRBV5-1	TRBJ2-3	CASSFRLADTQYF
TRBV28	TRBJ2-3	CAIEASLLGGQYF
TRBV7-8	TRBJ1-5	CASSLISGINQPQHF
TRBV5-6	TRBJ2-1	CASSLGGYEQFF
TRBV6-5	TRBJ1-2	CASSATGVDGYTF
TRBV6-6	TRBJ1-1	CASIPPGTGVEAFF
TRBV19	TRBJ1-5	CASSIVFRGSQPQHF
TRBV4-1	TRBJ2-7	CASSQGDRGLDEQYF
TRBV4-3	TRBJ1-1	CASSQGQGRTEAFF
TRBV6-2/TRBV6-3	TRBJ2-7	CASSYGYQQGSYEQYF
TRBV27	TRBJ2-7	CASSLGQGSEQYF
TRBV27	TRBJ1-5	CASSAGDIGNQPQHF
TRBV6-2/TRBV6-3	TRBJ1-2	CASRGWTSKQGSTF
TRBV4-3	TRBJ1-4	CASSQAFLGSDEKLFF
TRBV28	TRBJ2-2	CASSLRSISNTGELFF
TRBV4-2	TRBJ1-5	CASSPEVGNSNQPQHF
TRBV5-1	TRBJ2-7	CASSTGQVTSSYEQYF
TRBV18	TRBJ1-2	CASPTDGANYGYTF
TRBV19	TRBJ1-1	CASSMSARGDTEAFF
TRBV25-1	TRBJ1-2	CASSETEDLNYGYTF
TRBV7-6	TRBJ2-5	CAITPGIDETQYF
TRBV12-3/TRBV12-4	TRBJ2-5	CASRQDRYQETQYF
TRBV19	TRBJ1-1	CASSNPEGNTEAFF